A single sample is the source of the 5 T cell receptor beta chains below, sequenced in a study of human T cells and chemical hapten exposure (dated by TCRdb to about 2021). This sample's time point label indicates: patch test 1, 2 weeks after DPC sensitization. The treatment or condition label for this specimen denotes: therapeutic diphenylcyclopropenone sensitization with weekly scalp DPC. Receptor amplification or capture employed RACE. Sequencing relied on a NextSeq 500. TCRdb reran the public reads through fastp at Q25 and MiXCR, keeping productive beta chains. Every CDR3 protein is listed once, alongside the most common genes and DNA of its rows. A total of tens of thousands of distinct CDR3 sequences appear in this sample, approximately 9.3% of them only once. The ten largest clones represent 13% of the sample. Sample: whole blood, taken in connection with sensitization to the hapten diphenylcyclopropenone (DPC). Every receptor here comes from a woman aged 40 to 50 with alopecia areata. Some clones in this sample may be carry-over from other donors' samples.

The gene calls are TRBV27 and TRBJ2-7; no reliable D call. The CDR3 has 13 amino acids. Germline V gene data show CDR1 as MNHEY and CDR2 as SMNVEV (reference sequence). V was trimmed by 2 bases and J by 2 bases, leaving 7 bases between them. The CDR3 is CASSLGVPYEQYF. The CDR3 nucleotides read TGTGCCAGCAGTTTAGGGGTCCCCTACGAGCAGTACTTC.

This clonotype was counted many times. This chain joins TRBV12-5 and TRBJ1-1; the D gene is possibly TRBD1 (6 bases). The V end lost 8 bases, the J end lost 3 bases, and 10 bases lay between the germline ends. The length of the CDR3 is 12 residues. CDR1 LGHNT and CDR2 FRNRAP come from the germline V gene. The CDR3 spells CASSTGDTEAFF. CDR3 in DNA: TGTGCTAGTTCGACAGGAGACACTGAAGCTTTCTTT.

In this sample, this clonotype turned up many times. The CDR3 spells CASSYSETWGNQPQHF. CDR3 DNA sequence: TGTGCCAGCAGTTACTCAGAAACCTGGGGCAATCAGCCCCAGCATTTT. V and J are TRBV6-2 or TRBV6-3 and TRBJ1-5; no clear D gene. V lost 0 bases, J lost 2 bases, and 11 bases lay in between. The CDR3 length is 16 residues. Germline values: CDR1 MNHEY, CDR2 SVGEGT.

Concerning this clonotype: This may be a read error, as it is one base from a much larger clone. Without the conserved terminal phenylalanine or tryptophan, this CDR3 likely stems from a read error. The rearrangement links TRBV5-4 to TRBJ2-3; D uncertain. Trimming pared 0 bases from V and 5 bases from J, leaving 10 bases between. The germline CDR1 and CDR2 sequences are SGHNT and YYREEE (reference sequence). The CDR3 loop spans 14 amino acids. CDR3 nucleotides: TGTGCCAGCAGCTTGGTAGCTACCAGAGATACGCAGTATTCT. Protein product: CASSLVATRDTQYS.

This clonotype was detected many times. J is TRBJ2-4 and V is TRBV4-1; D gene unclear. The CDR3 contains 14 residues. In germline, CDR1 is MGHRA, CDR2 YSYEKL. The V and J ends lost 0 bases and 9 bases respectively, with 12 bases between them. Here the CDR3 DNA reads TGCGCCAGCAGCCAAGAGGGCACGGATGGCATTCAGTACTTC. This gives the protein CASSQEGTDGIQYF.